This T cell receptor (beta chain) was captured in a study of blood T cell repertoires in COVID-19 (dated by TCRdb to the early 2020s). For the wider study: The collaborator samples originated in the United States, Italy and Spain and spanned the acute and convalescent phases of COVID-19. The prospective study material was composed of cDNA or gDNA derived from T cells, B-cell-depleted T cells, or PBMCs. Deeply sampled blood TCRbeta repertoires from subjects exposed to, actively infected with, or recovered from COVID-19 were included in the dataset. The repertoires were released in a freely available public database meant as a resource for research on the immune response to SARS-CoV-2. Samples came from the ongoing ImmuneRACE study (first 160 participants) plus 1,254 subjects from 6 global collaborators. A de-identified subject ID, COVID-19 status, age in years and sex were almost always included in the sample metadata. HLA class I and class II types, where available, came from metadata supplied by the sample provider rather than from assay-based typing. Study-wide findings and limitations: How much clinical and demographic metadata was included differed by source and by participant, and the metadata was provided uncurated.

TCRbeta CDR3 regions were amplified from genomic DNA by means of the immunoSEQ Assay, a bias-controlled multiplex PCR. As for how the authors treated the data: Within the assay, amplification of reference gene primers was used to estimate how many nucleated cells each sample contained. Sequence reads were collapsed and filtered to measure the absolute abundance of every unique TCRbeta CDR3 rearrangement. Productive Simpson clonality was computed per sample as the square root of Simpson's diversity index over productive rearrangements. What TCRdb holds here is the immuneACCESS table cut down to in-frame rearrangements. Part of the clones is not present; checked against another copy, under half of the missing clones reflect an unresolved V gene, and the others are unexplained. V, J and clone size are taken as reported in that table, and D and trimming were inferred from the DNA itself. The sample yields 90,000 to 95,000 clones; more than 70% were counted once. Clones ranked in the top ten supply 4.5% to 5.5% of the sample.

Collaborating institutions collected whole blood in K2EDTA tubes following their own protocols. For TCRbeta analysis, collaborators shipped samples in one of three forms: frozen whole blood, isolated PBMCs, or DNA extracted from either of those sample types. The CDR3 covers 15 residues, taking in both the cysteine and the phenylalanine. Just the 45-base CDR3 DNA is kept, in frame starting at base 1. Based on the germline V gene (reference sequence), the CDR1 and CDR2 sequences are LNHNV and YYDKDF. V is cut by 2 bases and J by 4 bases, and the space between the germline ends is 15 bases. For this clone: No cognate antigen has been identified for it. Within one base of it there is no much larger clone, and no base qualities were kept.

Sequencing was carried out using peripheral blood. The source is an elderly woman with active COVID-19. The chain is assembled from TRBV15 and TRBJ2-7; the best D guess is TRBD2, with 6 bases matching. The DNA sequence reads TGTGCCACCAGCAGACTAGCGACACCTCTTTACGAGCAGTACTTC. It encodes CATSRLATPLYEQYF. The CDR3, completed at both ends by the reference TRBV15 and TRBJ2-7 genes, gives the full variable domain DAMVIQNPRYQVTQFGKPVTLSCSQTLNHNVMYWYQQKSSQAPKLLFHYYDKDFNNEADTPDNFQSRRPNTSFCFLDIRSPGLGDTAMYLCATSRLATPLYEQYFGPGTRLTVT.